Below, 13 T cell receptor beta chains from the same sample are listed, as sequenced in a study of cytomegalovirus exposure and HLA in healthy donors. The PCR used 60 Vbeta and 13 Jbeta primers. TCRdb's table, derived via immunoSEQ multiplex PCR, lists solely in-frame clones and lacks some. The sample lists around 210,000 clones; roughly 80% were seen once. The material sequenced was PBMCs. These receptors all stem from a man aged 45-65 years in good health and CMV-seronegative.

V gene TRBV9 combines with J gene TRBJ2-7; D is undetermined. V was trimmed by 4 bases and J by 4 bases, leaving 18 bases between them. The germline V gene encodes CDR1 SGDLS and CDR2 YYNGEE. The CDR3 is 15 residues long. CDR3 residues: CASSPSSRVNYEQYF. The CDR3 bases are TGTGCCAGCAGCCCATCCTCCCGGGTTAATTACGAGCAGTACTTC.

The genes are TRBV27 and TRBJ2-3; 9 positions match TRBD1. This CDR3 has 15 residues. The junction had 6 bases not matched to a gene; V was cut back by 5 bases and J by 3 bases. Per germline, CDR1 MNHEY and CDR2 SMNVEV (reference sequence). This chain's CDR3 is CASSRRDRATDTQYF. CDR3 sequence (DNA): TGTGCCAGCAGTCGCCGGGACAGGGCGACAGATACGCAGTATTTT.

This clone was seen only once. The chain joins TRBV27 to TRBJ2-7; no clear D. The CDR3 extends over 12 amino acids. V was clipped by 5 bases and J by 2 bases, with 7 bases between them. Germline V gives CDR1 MNHEY, CDR2 SMNVEV (reference sequence). CDR3 residues: CASSARAYEQYF. CDR3 nucleotides: TGTGCCAGCAGTGCGCGAGCCTACGAGCAGTACTTC.

The genes are TRBV2 and TRBJ2-7, with 11 bases identical to TRBD2. Per the germline V gene, CDR1 is SNHLY and CDR2 is FYNNEI. The CDR3 runs to 16 residues. V gave up 6 bases and J gave up 1 base; unmatched junction bases: 8. This chain's CDR3 is CASSPRGLAESYEQYF. CDR3 sequence (DNA): TGTGCCAGCAGCCCCCGGGGACTAGCGGAGTCCTACGAGCAGTACTTC.

This sequence joins TRBV4-1 and TRBJ2-2; D may be TRBD1 (5 bases). V shed 3 bases and J shed 1 base, with 9 bases lying between them. CDR3 length: 15 amino acids. From germline, CDR1 is MGHRA and CDR2 YSYEKL. The CDR3 spells CASSHLTENTGELFF. The CDR3 nucleotides are TGCGCCAGCAGCCACCTGACAGAGAACACCGGGGAGCTGTTTTTT.

The table lists this clone with a count of one. The V call is TRBV30, the J call TRBJ1-5; maybe TRBD1 (6 bases). The germline V gene has CDR1 GTSNPN and CDR2 SVGIG (reference sequence). V shed 2 bases and J shed 1 base, with 12 bases lying between them. There are 15 residues in the CDR3. The DNA for the CDR3 is TGTGCCTGGAGTCCCGGACAGAGGAGCAATCAGCCCCAGCATTTT. Encoded protein: CAWSPGQRSNQPQHF.

This clone occurred once. The chain recombines TRBV9 with TRBJ2-3; D is undetermined. The germline V gene has CDR1 SGDLS and CDR2 YYNGEE. Trimming pared 4 bases from V and 4 bases from J, leaving 16 bases between. The CDR3 runs 15 residues. CDR3 sequence (DNA): TGTGCCAGCAGCTTGCAGCCCACAGCTTCAGATACGCAGTATTTT. Encoded protein: CASSLQPTASDTQYF.

This clone has a single count. This chain connects TRBV6-5 to TRBJ1-1; 10 bases line up with TRBD1. This CDR3 spans 15 amino acids. V trimming: 4 bases; J trimming: 3 bases; junction bases outside the gene matches: 5. Germline values: CDR1 MNHEY, CDR2 SVGAGI. This CDR3 reads CASSFTGQGYTEAFF. The CDR3 DNA sequence: TGTGCCAGCAGTTTCACGGGACAGGGGTACACTGAAGCTTTCTTT.

The chain has TRBV10-3 and TRBJ2-1, with TRBD1 matching 8 bases. J lost 3 bases, V lost 8 bases, and 12 bases had no gene match. Germline-derived CDR1 and CDR2 are ENHRY and SYGVKD. This CDR3 has 16 amino acids. The CDR3 loop is CAIEDGTGAHYNEQFF. The CDR3 DNA is TGTGCCATCGAGGACGGGACAGGCGCTCACTACAATGAGCAGTTCTTC.

V usage is TRBV10-1 and J usage is TRBJ2-7; TRBD2 matches 11 bases. CDR1 is WNHNN, CDR2 SYGVQD, per germline (reference sequence). CDR3 size: 14 residues. The trim removed 6 bases at V and 5 bases at J, leaving 6 bases unmatched. CDR3: CASSTSGSRNEQYF. In nucleotides, the CDR3 is TGCGCCAGCAGCACTAGCGGGAGTAGGAACGAGCAGTACTTC.

The CDR3 DNA is TGTGCCAGCAGTTTCGGACAGGGAGAGACCCAGTACTTC. This gives the protein CASSFGQGETQYF. The rearrangement uses TRBV27 and TRBJ2-5, with 8 bases fitting TRBD1. The CDR3 loop spans 13 amino acids. The J segment lost 4 bases and the V segment lost 3 bases, leaving 1 base of the junction unmatched. CDR1 and CDR2 (germline): MNHEY, SMNVEV (reference sequence).

This chain connects TRBV28 to TRBJ2-7, with D maybe TRBD2 (5 bases). The germline V gene encodes CDR1 MDHEN and CDR2 SYDVKM. The CDR3 length is 12 residues. Trimming left V 8 bases short and J 0 bases short, with 8 bases between. CDR3 nucleotides: TGTGCCAGCGGAGGATTCTCCTACGAGCAGTACTTC. It yields the protein CASGGFSYEQYF.

V is TRBV30 and J is TRBJ1-4, with 8 bases identical to TRBD1. Germline V gene data show CDR1 as GTSNPN and CDR2 as SVGIG (reference sequence). The CDR3 runs 18 residues. With 5 bases clipped from V and 4 bases from J, the junction kept 18 bases outside the gene matches. The CDR3 coding sequence is TGTGCCTGGCGGACAGGGAGGGGAGCAAACTACGTTAATGAAAAACTGTTTTTT. The encoded protein is CAWRTGRGANYVNEKLFF.